This T cell receptor beta chain was obtained from a study of cytomegalovirus exposure and HLA in healthy donors. The study's findings and limits: The study designated 150 to 200 TCR beta chains cytomegalovirus-associated. Rarity marked most TCR sequences, yet some public TCRs occurred in many donors. According to a later analysis, TCR clusters from the first cohort tended to co-occur in the 120 or so validation repertoires. Researchers reported that a few CMV-associated chains were confirmed in vitro as CMV antigen-specific.

Turning to this clone: As yet, its antigen is unknown.

Only in-frame clones appear in the TCRdb table, and some are missing; sequencing was by immunoSEQ multiplex PCR. The table includes hundreds of thousands of clones, less than 90% detected once. V shed 3 bases and J shed 2 bases, with 4 bases lying between them. Germline lookup yields CDR1 MNHNS and CDR2 SASEGT. This CDR3 comprises 13 residues. Specimen: PBMCs. The chain recombines TRBV6-1 with TRBJ2-2, with D unresolved. This receptor was identified in a woman aged 18-35 years in good health and CMV-seronegative. The CDR3: CASSDRNTGELFF. The CDR3 DNA reads as TGTGCCAGCAGTGACAGAAACACCGGGGAGCTGTTTTTT.